Listed below are T cell receptor beta chains from one sample, sequenced in a study of shared clonotypes between healthy human individuals. Generated by immunoSEQ multiplex PCR, the TCRdb table keeps only in-frame clones and is missing some. The sample includes 2.3 million or so clones, about 92% of them seen just once. The material sequenced was naive CD4+ T cells from PBMCs. Receptors were obtained from a young man in good health. Some clones in this sample may be carry-over from other donors' samples. CDR3s include the opening cysteine and the closing phenylalanine or tryptophan. A D gene is named only where the DNA matches it firmly. Clone size, where shown, is once, few, many, or a class for clones that have expanded.

d_gene	v_gene	abundance	j_gene	CDR3aa	CDR3nt
-	TRBV5-1	-	TRBJ2-6	CASSLDVPGGGANVLTF	TGCGCCAGCAGCTTGGACGTGCCCGGGGGTGGGGCCAACGTCCTGACTTTC
-	TRBV6-5	-	TRBJ1-1	CASSRPARGAWEAFF	TGTGCCAGCAGCCGCCCGGCGAGGGGCGCATGGGAAGCTTTCTTT
-	TRBV5-4	-	TRBJ2-5	CASSLVSRKEETQYF	TGTGCCAGCAGCTTGGTGAGCAGGAAGGAAGAGACCCAGTACTTC
-	TRBV28	-	TRBJ1-1	CASSLWVRGNTEAFF	TGTGCCAGCAGTTTATGGGTCCGGGGGAACACTGAAGCTTTCTTT
TRBD2	TRBV15	-	TRBJ2-1	CATSTSAGFYNEQFF	TGTGCCACCAGCACGTCAGCGGGATTCTACAATGAGCAGTTCTTC
-	TRBV15	-	TRBJ1-3	CATSDSGNTIYF	TGTGCCACCAGCGACTCTGGAAACACCATATATTTT
TRBD1	TRBV7-9	-	TRBJ2-1	CASRSGQGIHNEQFF	TGTGCCAGCAGATCCGGACAGGGGATCCACAATGAGCAGTTCTTC
-	TRBV5-6	-	TRBJ2-2	CASSFSGELFF	TGTGCCAGCAGCTTCTCGGGGGAGCTGTTTTTT
TRBD1	TRBV28	-	TRBJ1-4	CASSYGTAREKLFF	TGTGCCAGCAGTTACGGGACAGCCCGTGAAAAACTGTTTTTT
-	TRBV5-4	-	TRBJ2-5	CASMASVGGRETQYF	TGTGCCAGCATGGCATCAGTTGGGGGGAGGGAGACCCAGTACTTC
-	TRBV14	-	TRBJ1-4	CASSQDYRNEKLFF	TGTGCCAGCAGCCAAGATTATCGGAATGAAAAACTGTTTTTT
-	TRBV2	-	TRBJ2-1	CASNVRGSEQFF	TGTGCCAGCAATGTCCGAGGGAGTGAGCAGTTCTTC
-	TRBV18	once	TRBJ1-3	CASSPEALLTIYF	TGTGCCAGCTCACCAGAGGCCCTCTTGACCATATATTTT
-	TRBV27	-	TRBJ1-2	CASSLSGLNYGYTF	TGTGCCAGCAGTTTGTCGGGACTGAACTATGGCTACACCTTC
-	TRBV4-2	-	TRBJ1-4	CASSQEVSEEKLFF	TGTGCCAGCAGCCAAGAAGTCTCGGAGGAAAAACTGTTTTTT
-	TRBV4-1	once	TRBJ2-7	CASSQSDRITYEQYF	TGCGCCAGCAGCCAATCGGACAGAATAACCTACGAGCAGTACTTC
-	TRBV6-5	few	TRBJ2-1	CASSSRYRNSQFF	TGTGCCAGCAGTTCAAGATACCGAAACTCCCAGTTCTTC
-	TRBV7-9	-	TRBJ1-4	CASSLGRATNEKLFF	TGTGCCAGCAGCTTGGGTCGCGCAACTAATGAAAAACTGTTTTTT
TRBD2	TRBV5-1	-	TRBJ2-3	CASSLTTSFQYF	TGCGCCAGCAGCTTGACGACTAGCTTTCAGTATTTT
TRBD2	TRBV9	-	TRBJ2-1	CASSLGGVYNEQFF	TGTGCCAGCAGCCTCGGGGGGGTTTACAATGAGCAGTTCTTC
-	TRBV28	-	TRBJ2-3	CASSFQGWTDTQYF	TGTGCCAGCAGTTTCCAGGGGTGGACAGATACGCAGTATTTT
-	TRBV4-1	-	TRBJ1-4	CASSQDGPTYSATTNEKLFF	TGCGCCAGCAGCCAAGATGGGCCTACTTACAGCGCAACAACTAATGAAAAACTGTTTTTT
TRBD1	TRBV6-1	-	TRBJ1-4	CASREDRFNEKLFF	TGTGCCAGCAGGGAGGACAGGTTTAATGAAAAACTGTTTTTT
-	TRBV5-1	-	TRBJ2-5	CASSLALKETQYF	TGCGCCAGCAGCTTGGCTCTTAAAGAGACCCAGTACTTC
TRBD2	TRBV28	-	TRBJ2-5	CASSLITGTSEQETQYF	TGTGCCAGCAGTCTCATAACAGGGACTAGCGAACAAGAGACCCAGTACTTC
TRBD2	TRBV4-1	-	TRBJ2-3	CASSQDLASGLTDTQYF	TGCGCCAGCAGCCAAGATCTCGCTAGCGGACTCACAGATACGCAGTATTTT
-	TRBV7-8	-	TRBJ2-7	CASSLVGAGRFEQYF	TGTGCCAGCAGCTTAGTGGGGGCAGGGAGGTTCGAGCAGTACTTC
-	TRBV28	-	TRBJ1-4	CASSLSPGNEKLFF	TGTGCCAGCAGTTTATCCCCCGGGAATGAAAAACTGTTTTTT
-	TRBV28	-	TRBJ1-1	CASSLMAGANTEAFF	TGTGCCAGCAGTTTAATGGCAGGGGCGAACACTGAAGCTTTCTTT
TRBD1	TRBV2	-	TRBJ2-5	CASTWTGGETQYF	TGTGCCAGCACCTGGACAGGGGGCGAGACCCAGTACTTC
-	TRBV18	-	TRBJ1-4	CASSPLTGSSTNEKLFF	TGTGCCAGCTCACCTCTGACAGGAAGCTCAACTAATGAAAAACTGTTTTTT
-	TRBV18	-	TRBJ1-1	CASSADRMNTEAFF	TGTGCCAGCTCAGCGGACAGAATGAACACTGAAGCTTTCTTT
TRBD1	TRBV5-1	-	TRBJ2-2	CASSRTGSTGELFF	TGCGCCAGCAGCCGGACAGGGAGCACCGGGGAGCTGTTTTTT
TRBD1	TRBV25-1	-	TRBJ2-7	CASRTGTGGSYEQYF	TGTGCCAGCAGGACCGGGACAGGGGGGTCCTACGAGCAGTACTTC
TRBD1	TRBV6-5	-	TRBJ1-6	CASSGQGLNSPLHF	TGTGCCAGCAGTGGACAGGGGTTGAATTCACCCCTCCACTTT
TRBD1	TRBV5-1	-	TRBJ2-7	CASSWGRDRGYEQYF	TGCGCCAGCAGCTGGGGCCGGGACAGGGGCTACGAGCAGTACTTC
-	TRBV27	-	TRBJ2-1	CASSLGGRDNEQFF	TGTGCCAGCAGTTTGGGGGGCAGGGACAATGAGCAGTTCTTC
-	TRBV7-2	-	TRBJ2-3	CASSKEVLDTQYF	TGTGCCAGCAGCAAAGAGGTCCTCGATACGCAGTATTTT
TRBD1	TRBV28	-	TRBJ1-1	CASRTGRMNTEAFF	TGTGCCAGCCGGACAGGGAGGATGAACACTGAAGCTTTCTTT
-	TRBV9	-	TRBJ2-7	CASSGERATLYEQYF	TGTGCCAGCAGCGGGGAGCGGGCTACCCTTTACGAGCAGTACTTC
-	TRBV9	once	TRBJ2-3	CASSRSSDTQYF	TGTGCCAGCAGCCGTTCATCAGATACGCAGTATTTT
TRBD1	TRBV7-2	-	TRBJ1-1	CASSYSGTANTEAFF	TGTGCCAGCAGTTACTCCGGGACAGCGAACACTGAAGCTTTCTTT
TRBD1	TRBV6-5	-	TRBJ1-2	CASSLTQGLDGYTF	TGTGCCAGCAGTTTAACACAGGGGTTGGACGGCTACACCTTC
TRBD1	TRBV10-1	-	TRBJ1-4	CASSNRGGEKLFF	TGCGCCAGCAGCAACAGGGGAGGTGAAAAACTGTTTTTT
TRBD1	TRBV5-6	-	TRBJ1-1	CASSPLPGGEVTEAFF	TGTGCCAGCAGCCCCCTACCAGGGGGCGAGGTCACTGAAGCTTTCTTT